Listed below are T cell receptor beta chains from one sample, sequenced in a study of response to subunit inactivated influenza vaccine. TCRdb passed the RT-PCR reads through MiXCR, listing each CDR3 protein once. Here the sample spans 500,000 to 600,000 distinct CDR3 sequences, around 10% being singletons. These data were also filed under a second study, of T cells expressing NK-cell markers.

Sample: PBMCs from blood, taken on the day of vaccination. The receptors were gathered from a man aged 45-60 years who received an inactivated influenza vaccine. The CDR3 runs from the conserved cysteine through the conserved F or W. A D gene is named only where the DNA matches it firmly. Some rows mark clone size as missing; the rest say once, few, many or name a class of expanded clone.

.	TRBJ2-3	TRBV18	.	CASSPPMSPDTQYF	TGTGCCAGCTCACCACCCATGTCCCCAGATACGCAGTATTTT
TRBD1	TRBJ2-7	TRBV5-1	few	CASSWGGTGESYEQYF	TGCGCCAGCAGCTGGGGGGGGACAGGGGAGTCCTACGAGCAGTACTTC
.	TRBJ2-3	TRBV9	few	CASSPGLPPRDTQYF	TGTGCCAGCAGTCCGGGACTCCCTCCGAGAGATACGCAGTATTTT
.	TRBJ2-5	TRBV13	.	CASSLRQGTQETQYF	TGTGCCAGCAGCTTAAGGCAGGGAACCCAAGAGACCCAGTACTTC
TRBD2	TRBJ2-5	TRBV5-6	.	CASSSVTSSETQYF	TGTGCCAGCAGCTCGGTGACTAGCAGCGAGACCCAGTACTTC
TRBD1	TRBJ1-6	TRBV5-1	few	CASSLEGRRQGVIYNSPLHF	TGCGCCAGCAGCTTGGAGGGCCGCCGACAGGGCGTCATTTATAATTCACCCCTCCACTTT
.	TRBJ1-5	TRBV29-1	.	CSVAGGFNQPQHF	TGCAGCGTTGCCGGGGGATTTAATCAGCCCCAGCATTTT
.	TRBJ1-2	TRBV11-2	few	CASSHVTGYGYTF	TGTGCCAGCAGCCACGTCACGGGCTATGGCTACACCTTC
TRBD1	TRBJ2-5	TRBV4-2	many	CASSQGAGGQETQYF	TGTGCCAGCAGCCAAGGGGCAGGGGGCCAAGAGACCCAGTACTTC
TRBD1	TRBJ1-1	TRBV24-1	.	CATSDLVTGGKNTEAFF	TGTGCCACCAGTGACCTTGTAACAGGGGGCAAGAACACTGAAGCTTTCTTT
.	TRBJ2-4	TRBV27	few	CASSSPPGLNIQYF	TGTGCCAGCAGCTCTCCACCGGGGCTGAACATTCAGTACTTC
TRBD2	TRBJ2-1	TRBV9	few	CASSVFGGRDFDEQFF	TGTGCCAGCAGCGTTTTCGGCGGGAGAGATTTCGATGAGCAGTTCTTC
TRBD1	TRBJ2-1	TRBV12-3/TRBV12-4	few	CASGAGTGAKNEQFF	TGTGCCAGCGGGGCCGGGACAGGGGCCAAGAATGAGCAGTTCTTC
.	TRBJ2-7	TRBV7-2	few	CASSLEAGWGKYF	TGTGCCAGCAGCTTAGAGGCGGGGTGGGGAAAGTACTTC
.	TRBJ2-7	TRBV5-1	.	CASSGGTSAYEQYF	TGCGCCAGCAGTGGCGGGACGTCCGCCTACGAGCAGTACTTC
.	TRBJ2-3	TRBV20-1	.	CSAQEMLATDTQYF	TGCAGTGCCCAAGAGATGTTAGCCACAGATACGCAGTATTTT
.	TRBJ1-5	TRBV29-1	few	CSVGQGGHQPQHF	TGCAGCGTTGGGCAGGGTGGTCATCAGCCCCAGCATTTT
TRBD1	TRBJ1-5	TRBV19	.	CASSTRPGTGINQPQHF	TGTGCCAGTAGTACCCGTCCCGGGACAGGGATCAATCAGCCCCAGCATTTT
TRBD1	TRBJ2-7	TRBV5-1	once	CASSATGTGHYKQYF	TGCGCCAGCAGCGCCACCGGGACAGGACACTACAAGCAGTACTTC
TRBD1	TRBJ2-3	TRBV29-1	many	CSVQTGGIGDTQYF	TGCAGCGTCCAGACAGGGGGGATTGGGGATACGCAGTATTTT
TRBD1	TRBJ2-2	TRBV5-1	many	CASSFYRGDGELFF	TGCGCCAGCAGCTTCTACAGGGGAGACGGGGAGCTGTTTTTT
TRBD2	TRBJ2-1	TRBV9	few	CASSVVLAGYNEQFF	TGTGCCAGCAGCGTAGTACTAGCGGGGTACAATGAGCAGTTCTTC
TRBD1	TRBJ2-7	TRBV12-3/TRBV12-4	few	CASGTGGVYEQYF	TGTGCCAGCGGGACAGGGGGCGTCTACGAGCAGTACTTC
TRBD1	TRBJ1-1	TRBV4-1	many	CASSLWTGGSTEAFF	TGCGCCAGCAGCCTCTGGACAGGGGGGAGCACTGAAGCTTTCTTT
TRBD2	TRBJ2-3	TRBV12-3/TRBV12-4	.	CAISLSRLAFTDTQYF	TGTGCCATCAGTTTAAGTCGACTAGCCTTCACAGATACGCAGTATTTT
.	TRBJ2-2	TRBV13	many	CASSSPRDLGGADTGELFF	TGTGCCAGCAGCTCTCCCCGGGACTTGGGGGGGGCCGACACCGGGGAGCTGTTTTTT
TRBD1	TRBJ2-7	TRBV27	.	CASSPLDRVYEQYF	TGTGCCAGCAGTCCCCTAGACAGGGTTTACGAGCAGTACTTC
.	TRBJ1-1	TRBV5-1	many	CASSLDAGLEAFF	TGCGCCAGCAGCTTGGATGCGGGGCTTGAAGCTTTCTTT
.	TRBJ1-2	TRBV10-3	many	CAIRTGGNYGYTF	TGTGCCATCAGGACAGGCGGAAACTATGGCTACACCTTC
.	TRBJ2-7	TRBV7-2	.	CASSLGRRDGEQYF	TGTGCCAGCAGCTTAGGGAGGCGGGACGGTGAGCAGTACTTC
.	TRBJ1-2	TRBV20-1	many	CSASFIPRQDVYGYTF	TGCAGTGCTAGTTTCATACCTAGACAGGATGTTTATGGCTACACCTTC
.	TRBJ1-6	TRBV5-6	few	CASSLPQGNSPLHF	TGTGCCAGCAGCTTGCCGCAGGGTAATTCACCCCTCCACTTT
TRBD2	TRBJ2-6	TRBV5-1	few	CASSFMRLASGANVLTF	TGCGCCAGCAGCTTTATGCGACTAGCATCTGGGGCCAACGTCCTGACTTTC
.	TRBJ2-3	TRBV20-1	many	CSASGRTQPSTDTQYF	TGCAGTGCTAGTGGTAGGACACAACCTAGCACAGATACGCAGTATTTT
TRBD1	TRBJ2-7	TRBV6-5	few	CASSYSYRGRNEQYF	TGTGCCAGCAGTTACTCATACAGGGGGCGGAACGAGCAGTACTTC
.	TRBJ2-5	TRBV7-9	many	CASSPSRRRAIQETQYF	TGTGCCAGCAGCCCATCCAGGAGACGGGCCATCCAAGAGACCCAGTACTTC
.	TRBJ2-3	TRBV6-5	.	CASSYVANAVRYF	TGTGCCAGCAGTTACGTGGCTAACGCCGTTCGGTATTTT
.	TRBJ2-7	TRBV24-1	few	CATGVGYEQYF	TGTGCCACCGGTGTTGGGTACGAGCAGTACTTC
TRBD1	TRBJ2-3	TRBV10-3	few	CAISDGTGGTDTQYF	TGTGCCATCAGTGACGGGACAGGGGGCACAGATACGCAGTATTTT
TRBD2	TRBJ2-1	TRBV28	few	CASSALVAGAGEQFF	TGTGCCAGCAGTGCCCTGGTAGCGGGAGCGGGTGAGCAGTTCTTC
TRBD1	TRBJ1-2	TRBV7-2	.	CASSQFGQGGYTF	TGTGCCAGCAGCCAATTCGGACAGGGTGGCTACACCTTC
TRBD1	TRBJ1-1	TRBV5-1	.	CASSPTGEGEAFF	TGCGCCAGCAGCCCGACAGGGGAGGGTGAAGCTTTCTTT
.	TRBJ2-1	TRBV12-3/TRBV12-4	many	CASSFSGTFHDEQFF	TGTGCCAGCAGTTTTAGTGGGACCTTCCATGATGAGCAGTTCTTC
.	TRBJ2-7	TRBV28	few	CASSLLAGQTYEQYF	TGTGCCAGCAGTTTATTGGCGGGACAGACCTACGAGCAGTACTTC
TRBD2	TRBJ2-5	TRBV5-1	.	CATRGVAETQYF	TGCGCGACCCGGGGGGTCGCGGAGACCCAGTACTTC
.	TRBJ2-2	TRBV21-1	.	CASSKFGVRTGELFF	TGTGCCAGCAGCAAATTCGGGGTTAGGACCGGGGAGCTGTTTTTT
TRBD2	TRBJ2-5	TRBV28	.	CASSILAGGGETQYF	TGTGCCAGCAGCATACTAGCGGGGGGGGGAGAGACCCAGTACTTC
TRBD1	TRBJ1-2	TRBV6-1	.	CASSTSPTGVYGYTF	TGTGCCAGCAGTACGTCACCAACAGGGGTCTATGGCTACACCTTC
.	TRBJ2-2	TRBV3-1	few	CASSQEDWSGELFF	TGTGCCAGCAGCCAAGAGGACTGGTCCGGGGAGCTGTTTTTT
.	TRBJ2-1	TRBV5-1	few	CASSRVDFSYNEQFF	TGCGCCAGCAGCCGCGTGGACTTCTCCTACAATGAGCAGTTCTTC
.	TRBJ2-1	TRBV15	few	CATSREAPPEQFF	TGTGCCACCAGCAGAGAGGCCCCGCCCGAGCAGTTCTTC
.	TRBJ1-1	TRBV29-1	many	CSVIGNTEAFF	TGCAGCGTTATCGGGAACACTGAAGCTTTCTTT
TRBD2	TRBJ2-3	TRBV29-1	many	CSAAGSSTDTQYF	TGCAGCGCAGCGGGGTCTAGCACAGATACGCAGTATTTT
.	TRBJ2-3	TRBV5-1	many	CASSAWGDTQYF	TGCGCCAGCAGCGCCTGGGGAGATACGCAGTATTTT
TRBD2	TRBJ2-7	TRBV18	.	CASSPSSGSVGEQYF	TGTGCCAGCTCACCGTCTAGCGGGAGCGTGGGTGAGCAGTACTTC
TRBD1	TRBJ2-2	TRBV28	many	CASRSGQGASYGELFF	TGTGCCAGCAGATCGGGACAGGGGGCGTCATACGGGGAGCTGTTTTTT
.	TRBJ2-7	TRBV12-3/TRBV12-4	few	CASSFVSDEQYF	TGTGCCAGCAGTTTCGTGTCGGACGAGCAGTACTTC
TRBD1	TRBJ2-7	TRBV6-1	.	CASNTGTGTYEQYF	TGTGCCAGCAACACCGGGACAGGGACCTACGAGCAGTACTTC
TRBD2	TRBJ2-3	TRBV27	.	CASSRYWTSSITDTQYF	TGTGCCAGCAGTAGATACTGGACTAGCAGCATCACAGATACGCAGTATTTT
.	TRBJ2-5	TRBV11-2	.	CASSLSDGPQETQYF	TGTGCCAGCAGCTTGTCGGACGGACCCCAAGAGACCCAGTACTTC